One and the same sample provided the 10 T cell receptor beta chains below, sequenced in a study of shared clonotypes between healthy human individuals. Positively selected for CCR7, the CD45RO-negative cells used as naive CD8 cells excluded terminally differentiated effector memory CD45RA+ cells. Sequencing was performed with immunoSEQ multiplex PCR; in TCRdb, only in-frame clones are kept and a portion is missing. The data hold about 2.1 million clones, with around 93% observed a single time. Sequencing was done on a sample of naive CD8+ T cells from PBMCs. These TCRs come from a man younger than 30 in good health. Some clones in this sample may be carry-over from other donors' samples.

The chain combines TRBV28 with TRBJ2-7, with D possibly matching TRBD2 (6 bases). CDR1 is MDHEN, CDR2 SYDVKM, per germline. This CDR3 region has 13 residues. Trimming removed 5 bases at V and 3 bases at J, with 11 bases between. The chain's CDR3 is CASSSRERYEQYF. In DNA, the CDR3 is TGTGCCAGCAGTAGCCGGGAGCGCTACGAGCAGTACTTC. Based on the CDR3 plus reference TRBV28 and TRBJ2-7, the full variable domain is DVKVTQSSRYLVKRTGEKVFLECVQDMDHENMFWYRQDPGLGLRLIYFSYDVKMKEKGDIPEGYSVSREKKERFSLILESASTNQTSMYLCASSSRERYEQYFGPGTRLTVT.

This chain connects TRBV13 to TRBJ1-3; D gene unclear. The CDR3 is 16 residues long. Trimming took 0 bases from V and 4 from J, leaving 13 bases between them. The germline CDR1 and CDR2 sequences are PRHDT and FYEKMQ (reference sequence). DNA for the CDR3: TGTGCCAGCAGCTTAGGGCCTGTAGGTGCGGGAAACACCATATATTTT. Protein sequence: CASSLGPVGAGNTIYF.

The genes are TRBV5-4 and TRBJ2-1; D remains unclear. The germline V gene encodes CDR1 SGHNT and CDR2 YYREEE (reference sequence). The V and J ends lost 0 bases and 10 bases respectively, with 14 bases between them. The CDR3 loop spans 14 amino acids. CDR3 in DNA: TGTGCCAGCAGCTTGGAGTACAGCCCAAGGGAGCAGTTCTTC. Translating gives CASSLEYSPREQFF.

The chain uses TRBV28 and TRBJ2-7, with D perhaps matching TRBD1 or TRBD2 (6 bases each). The CDR3 is made up of 14 amino acids. V lost 3 bases and J lost 6, with 15 bases in between. CDR1 is MDHEN, CDR2 SYDVKM, per germline. Here the CDR3 DNA reads TGTGCCAGCAGTTTTCGGGGGCTGAAGCGCGAGCAGTACTTC. Amino acids: CASSFRGLKREQYF.

This sequence joins TRBV6-5 and TRBJ2-1, with 7 positions matching TRBD2. J gave up 0 bases and V 6 bases, and 2 bases lay outside the gene matches. This CDR3 is built from 14 residues. Germline lookup yields CDR1 MNHEY and CDR2 SVGAGI. The DNA of the CDR3 is TGTGCCAGCAGCAGCGGGAACTCCTACAATGAGCAGTTCTTC. It specifies CASSSGNSYNEQFF.

The J gene is TRBJ1-2, the V gene TRBV10-2; D uncertain. V lost 2 bases, J lost 12 bases, and 10 bases lay in between. Germline loops: CDR1 WSHSY, CDR2 SAAADI. The CDR3 extends over 11 amino acids. The CDR3: CASSEGSGDTF. CDR3 coding DNA: TGCGCCAGCAGTGAGGGGTCCGGGGACACCTTC.

This chain joins TRBV13 and TRBJ2-5; perhaps TRBD2 as D (6 bases). V lost 7 bases and J lost 2, with 11 bases in between. Germline V CDR1 and CDR2: PRHDT, FYEKMQ (reference sequence). CDR3 length: 13 amino acids. The CDR3, as DNA: TGTGCCAGCACTATGGGGAGGCAAGAGACCCAGTACTTC. Amino acid sequence: CASTMGRQETQYF. The full variable domain, rest sourced from reference TRBV13 and TRBJ2-5, is AAGVIQSPRHLIKEKRETATLKCYPIPRHDTVYWYQQGPGQDPQFLISFYEKMQSDKGSIPDRFSAQQFSDYHSELNMSSLELGDSALYFCASTMGRQETQYFGPGTRLLVL.

The chain couples TRBV2 to TRBJ2-7; unclear D gene. Germline V gene lookup returns CDR1 SNHLY and CDR2 FYNNEI. The CDR3 spans 14 residues. V was shortened by 3 bases and J by 0 bases, with 9 bases between the two germline ends. CDR3 in amino acids: CASSEYKVSYEQYF. CDR3 nucleotides: TGTGCCAGCAGTGAGTATAAGGTCTCCTACGAGCAGTACTTC.

V usage is TRBV5-6 and J usage is TRBJ2-5, with D unresolved. V lost 5 bases, J lost 5 bases, and 16 bases lay in between. Germline CDR1 and CDR2: SGHDT and YYEEEE. The length of the CDR3 is 14 residues. DNA for the CDR3: TGTGCCAGCAGTTACAACGCGGCATGGGAGACCCAGTACTTC. Amino acids: CASSYNAAWETQYF.

The V gene is TRBV6-1, the J gene TRBJ2-7; 11 bases line up with TRBD1. V dropped 3 bases and J dropped 0; count of bases not matched to a gene: 4. The CDR3 is 16 residues long. The V gene's germline CDR1 is MNHNS and CDR2 SASEGT. CDR3 in DNA: TGTGCCAGCAGTGAGTGGGACAGGGGGAGCTCCTACGAGCAGTACTTC. It codes for CASSEWDRGSSYEQYF.